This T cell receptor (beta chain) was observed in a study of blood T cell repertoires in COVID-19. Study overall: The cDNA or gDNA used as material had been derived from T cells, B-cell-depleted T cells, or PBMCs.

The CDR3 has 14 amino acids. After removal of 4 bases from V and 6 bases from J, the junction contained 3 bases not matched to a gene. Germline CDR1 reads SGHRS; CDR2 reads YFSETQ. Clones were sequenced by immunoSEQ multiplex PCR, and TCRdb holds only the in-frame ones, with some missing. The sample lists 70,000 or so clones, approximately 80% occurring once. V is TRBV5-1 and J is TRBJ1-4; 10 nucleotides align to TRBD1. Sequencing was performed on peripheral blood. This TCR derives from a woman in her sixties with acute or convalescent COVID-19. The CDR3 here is CASSVDRGHEKLFF. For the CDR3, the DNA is TGCGCCAGCAGCGTTGACAGGGGGCATGAAAAACTGTTTTTT.